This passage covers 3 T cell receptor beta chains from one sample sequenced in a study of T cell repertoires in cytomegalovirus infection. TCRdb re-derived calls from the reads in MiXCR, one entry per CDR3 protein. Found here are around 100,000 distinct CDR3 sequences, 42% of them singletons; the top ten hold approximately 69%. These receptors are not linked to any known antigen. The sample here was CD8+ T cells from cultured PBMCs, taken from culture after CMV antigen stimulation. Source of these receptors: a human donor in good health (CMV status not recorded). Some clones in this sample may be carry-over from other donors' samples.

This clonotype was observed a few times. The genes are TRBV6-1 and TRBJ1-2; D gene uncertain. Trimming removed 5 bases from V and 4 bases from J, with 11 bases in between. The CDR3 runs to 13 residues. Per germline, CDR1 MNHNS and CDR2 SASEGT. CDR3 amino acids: CASSFPRTYGYTF. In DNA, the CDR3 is TGTGCCAGCAGTTTTCCCAGGACCTATGGCTACACCTTC.

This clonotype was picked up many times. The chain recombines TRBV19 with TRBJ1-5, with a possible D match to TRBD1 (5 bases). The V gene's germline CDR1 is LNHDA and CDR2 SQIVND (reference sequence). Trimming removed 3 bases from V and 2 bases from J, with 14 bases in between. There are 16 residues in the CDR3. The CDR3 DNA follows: TGTGCCAGTAGTATGGCATGGGGCGACGGCAATCAGCCCCAGCATTTT. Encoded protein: CASSMAWGDGNQPQHF.

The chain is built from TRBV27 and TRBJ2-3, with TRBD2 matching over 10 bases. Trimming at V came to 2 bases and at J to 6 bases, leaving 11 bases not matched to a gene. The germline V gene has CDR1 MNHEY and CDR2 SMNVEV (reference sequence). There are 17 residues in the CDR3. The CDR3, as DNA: TGTGCCAGCAGTTTAGTAGGAATAAGCGGGGGGGCCGATACGCAGTATTTT. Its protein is CASSLVGISGGADTQYF.